This TCR beta chain was sequenced in a study of cytomegalovirus exposure and HLA in healthy donors. Study context: The roughly 120 million unique TCR beta sequences, from roughly 170 million T cells, were found by an earlier analysis.

The V segment lost 2 bases and the J segment 5 bases; nucleotides outside the gene matches: 8. The CDR3 runs 15 residues. In germline, CDR1 is SGHTA, CDR2 FQGNSA. The PCR was carried out with 60 Vbeta primers and 13 Jbeta primers. Some clones are missing from TCRdb's copy, which holds only in-frame ones; the method was immunoSEQ multiplex PCR. The repertoire holds some 110,000 clones, with more than 65% as singletons. This receptor was identified in a woman aged 55-70 years in good health and CMV-seropositive. What was sequenced was PBMCs. This rearrangement joins TRBV7-2 to TRBJ1-1, with 7 bases that match TRBD1. The CDR3: CASSLSQGMRTEAFF. Written as DNA, the CDR3 is TGTGCCAGCAGCTTATCACAGGGGATGAGGACTGAAGCTTTCTTT.